This is a list of T cell receptor beta chains from one sample in a study of CD8 T cells in Susac syndrome. One entry per CDR3 protein, called by TCRdb with MiXCR from the immunoSEQ multiplex PCR reads. The sample records around 180,000 distinct CDR3 sequences, 94% being singletons. Sequenced: CD4+ T cells from PBMCs. The source is a human donor with Susac syndrome. Both conserved end residues are part of each CDR3. Each record gives: V gene, D gene, J gene, clone size, CDR3 DNA, CDR3 protein. D genes are given only for firm matches. Clone size is shown for a subset of rows, as once, few, many or a class of expanded clone.

v_call: TRBV20-1; d_call: TRBD1; j_call: TRBJ2-2; clone_size: once; cdr3_nt: TGCAGTGCCCTGGGGGACAGGAGGAACACCGGGGAGCTGTTTTTT; cdr3_aa: CSALGDRRNTGELFF
v_call: TRBV7-2; d_call: TRBD2; j_call: TRBJ2-5; clone_size: NA; cdr3_nt: TGTGCCAGCAGTCCGTCGGGGGGGTACCAAGAGACCCAGTACTTC; cdr3_aa: CASSPSGGYQETQYF
v_call: TRBV7-9; d_call: TRBD1; j_call: TRBJ2-3; clone_size: NA; cdr3_nt: TGTGCCAGCAGCCCCTGGACAGGGGGGAGCACAGATACGCAGTATTTT; cdr3_aa: CASSPWTGGSTDTQYF
v_call: TRBV20-1; d_call: NA; j_call: TRBJ1-5; clone_size: NA; cdr3_nt: TGCAGTGCTAGGAAGAGTGAGGGCCAGCCCCAGCATTTT; cdr3_aa: CSARKSEGQPQHF
v_call: TRBV10-3; d_call: NA; j_call: TRBJ1-5; clone_size: NA; cdr3_nt: TGTGCCATCAGTGAGTCGGGATCTGGCCCCCAGCCCCAGCATTTT; cdr3_aa: CAISESGSGPQPQHF
v_call: TRBV5-1; d_call: NA; j_call: TRBJ2-5; clone_size: NA; cdr3_nt: TGCGCCAGCAGCTTGGGGGCTACCGGCGGGAAGACCCAGTACTTC; cdr3_aa: CASSLGATGGKTQYF
v_call: TRBV24-1; d_call: TRBD1; j_call: TRBJ2-3; clone_size: NA; cdr3_nt: TGTGCCACCAGTGACGCGAGGACAGGGGATACGCAGTATTTT; cdr3_aa: CATSDARTGDTQYF
v_call: TRBV20-1; d_call: TRBD2; j_call: TRBJ2-1; clone_size: NA; cdr3_nt: TGCAGTGCTAGGTTTGCGGGGGAGGAGCAGTTCTTC; cdr3_aa: CSARFAGEEQFF
v_call: TRBV20-1; d_call: TRBD2; j_call: TRBJ2-3; clone_size: NA; cdr3_nt: TGCAGTGCTAGAGATTCGGGGGGGCAAGATACGCAGTATTTT; cdr3_aa: CSARDSGGQDTQYF
v_call: TRBV20-1; d_call: TRBD2; j_call: TRBJ2-3; clone_size: NA; cdr3_nt: TGCAGTGCCGCCCTAGCGGGGGGCCCAGATACGCAGTATTTT; cdr3_aa: CSAALAGGPDTQYF
v_call: TRBV11-1; d_call: NA; j_call: TRBJ1-1; clone_size: NA; cdr3_nt: TGTGCCAGCAGCCCAACAGGGACCGGGGTCACTGAAGCTTTCTTT; cdr3_aa: CASSPTGTGVTEAFF
v_call: TRBV7-8; d_call: TRBD2; j_call: TRBJ2-3; clone_size: once; cdr3_nt: TGTGCCAGCAGCCGGGGGGGGGCGGAAGATACGCAGTATTTT; cdr3_aa: CASSRGGAEDTQYF
v_call: TRBV29-1; d_call: TRBD2; j_call: TRBJ2-5; clone_size: NA; cdr3_nt: TGCAGCGTTCTCGGGACTAGCGGTCAAGAGACCCAGTACTTC; cdr3_aa: CSVLGTSGQETQYF
v_call: TRBV29-1; d_call: NA; j_call: TRBJ2-7; clone_size: NA; cdr3_nt: TGCAGCGTTATGACAAACGAGCAGTACTTC; cdr3_aa: CSVMTNEQYF
v_call: TRBV12-3/TRBV12-4; d_call: TRBD1; j_call: TRBJ2-1; clone_size: NA; cdr3_nt: TGTGCCAGCAGTTTGACAGGGGGTGACAATGAGCAGTTCTTC; cdr3_aa: CASSLTGGDNEQFF
v_call: TRBV20-1; d_call: NA; j_call: TRBJ2-7; clone_size: NA; cdr3_nt: TGCAGTGCTAAGGCGGACGCTCTGGGGTCCTACGAGCAGTACTTC; cdr3_aa: CSAKADALGSYEQYF
v_call: TRBV7-2; d_call: NA; j_call: TRBJ2-1; clone_size: NA; cdr3_nt: TGTGCCAGCAGCTTACAGGGTGGGAATGAGCAGTTCTTC; cdr3_aa: CASSLQGGNEQFF
v_call: TRBV20-1; d_call: NA; j_call: TRBJ2-3; clone_size: NA; cdr3_nt: TGCAGTGCTGGGGACCCAGATACGCAGTATTTT; cdr3_aa: CSAGDPDTQYF
v_call: TRBV29-1; d_call: NA; j_call: TRBJ1-1; clone_size: NA; cdr3_nt: TGCAGCCCGACACGACAGAGGAACACTGAAGCTTTCTTT; cdr3_aa: CSPTRQRNTEAFF
v_call: TRBV19; d_call: TRBD2; j_call: TRBJ2-2; clone_size: NA; cdr3_nt: TGTGCCAGTAGTCCGGGACTACCGAACACCGGGGAGCTGTTTTTT; cdr3_aa: CASSPGLPNTGELFF
v_call: TRBV12-3/TRBV12-4; d_call: NA; j_call: TRBJ2-3; clone_size: NA; cdr3_nt: TGTGCCAGCAGTTTTGGGCTGATGGGAACAGATACGCAGTATTTT; cdr3_aa: CASSFGLMGTDTQYF
v_call: TRBV28; d_call: NA; j_call: TRBJ1-1; clone_size: once; cdr3_nt: TGTGCCAGCAGTTTTCAGGGGACCACTGAAGCTTTCTTT; cdr3_aa: CASSFQGTTEAFF
v_call: TRBV28; d_call: NA; j_call: TRBJ2-1; clone_size: NA; cdr3_nt: TGTGCCAGCAGTTTAGATGAGCAGTTCTTC; cdr3_aa: CASSLDEQFF
v_call: TRBV25-1; d_call: NA; j_call: TRBJ2-7; clone_size: NA; cdr3_nt: TGTGCCAGCAGCCCCATCGGGTGGGATTCCTACGAGCAGTACTTC; cdr3_aa: CASSPIGWDSYEQYF
v_call: TRBV3-1; d_call: NA; j_call: TRBJ2-1; clone_size: NA; cdr3_nt: TGTGCCAGCAGCCAAGTCCCCACAGGGAATAACAATGAGCAGTTCTTC; cdr3_aa: CASSQVPTGNNNEQFF
v_call: TRBV28; d_call: TRBD1; j_call: TRBJ2-3; clone_size: NA; cdr3_nt: TGTGCCAGCAGCACTTCAAGACAGGGAGATACGCAGTATTTT; cdr3_aa: CASSTSRQGDTQYF
v_call: TRBV2; d_call: NA; j_call: TRBJ1-1; clone_size: once; cdr3_nt: TGTGCCAGCAGTGCGGAGACAGCGATAGGAACTGAAGCTTTCTTT; cdr3_aa: CASSAETAIGTEAFF
v_call: TRBV3-1; d_call: NA; j_call: TRBJ1-6; clone_size: NA; cdr3_nt: TGTGCCAGCAGCCAACGTCCGGGGGGCGAATCACCCCTCCACTTT; cdr3_aa: CASSQRPGGESPLHF
v_call: TRBV20-1; d_call: TRBD1; j_call: TRBJ1-1; clone_size: NA; cdr3_nt: TGCAGTGCTAGAGGTCACAGGGGGCGGGACACTGAAGCTTTCTTT; cdr3_aa: CSARGHRGRDTEAFF